What follows are 31 T cell receptor beta chains derived from one specimen sequenced in a study of shared clonotypes between healthy human individuals. Naive CD8 cells, CD45RO-negative and positively selected for CCR7, excluded terminally differentiated effector memory CD45RA+ cells. TCRdb's table, derived via immunoSEQ multiplex PCR, lists solely in-frame clones and lacks some. The profile shows about 2 million clones, about 95% of them singletons. The specimen was naive CD8+ T cells sorted from blood. These receptors all come from a man aged 18-30 years in good health.

The rearrangement links TRBV30 to TRBJ2-7; 8 positions match TRBD1. The CDR3 sequence is 15 residues long. The V and J ends lost 5 bases and 1 base, in that order; junction bases with no gene match: 10. CDR1 and CDR2 from the germline V gene are GTSNPN and SVGIG (reference sequence). This CDR3 reads CAWGLLGTGSYEQYF. The CDR3 coding sequence is TGTGCCTGGGGCCTGTTGGGGACAGGATCCTACGAGCAGTACTTC. Looking up the rest from reference TRBV30 and TRBJ2-7 gives the full variable domain: SQTIHQWPATLVQPVGSPLSLECTVEGTSNPNLYWYRQAAGRGLQLLFYSVGIGQISSEVPQNLSASRPQDRQFILSSKKLLLSDSGFYLCAWGLLGTGSYEQYFGPGTRLTVT.

On this clone: Other DNA sequences within the sample encode an identical CDR3. The rearrangement uses TRBV6-5 and TRBJ2-5; D may be TRBD1 or TRBD2 (5 bases each). The V end was cut by 2 bases, the J end by 4 bases, with 11 bases between. The CDR3 is 14 residues long. Germline CDR1 and CDR2: MNHEY and SVGAGI. CDR3 DNA: TGTGCCAGCAGTTACCTGGGGGTGGGAGAGACCCAGTACTTC. Protein product: CASSYLGVGETQYF.

V is TRBV30 and J is TRBJ2-3, with D tentatively TRBD2 (5 bases). Trimming took off 0 bases at V and 4 bases at J, with 11 bases between the two ends. Germline V CDR1 and CDR2: GTSNPN, SVGIG (reference sequence). This CDR3 contains 14 residues. The DNA of the CDR3 is TGTGCCTGGAGTGTAGCGGCCCGTTCAGATACGCAGTATTTT. Its translation is CAWSVAARSDTQYF.

V usage is TRBV7-8 and J usage is TRBJ2-7; the D is unclear. The germline CDR1 and CDR2 sequences are SGHVS and FQNEAQ. This CDR3 comprises 14 residues. The ends were cut back, 6 bases at V and 0 bases at J, with 12 bases in the middle. CDR3 residues: CASSHRGPSYEQYF. The CDR3 DNA is TGTGCCAGCAGTCATCGCGGACCCTCCTACGAGCAGTACTTC. Filled out from reference TRBV7-8 and TRBJ2-7, the complete variable domain reads GAGVSQSPRYKVAKRGQDVALRCDPISGHVSLFWYQQALGQGPEFLTYFQNEAQLDKSGLPSDRFFAERPEGSVSTLKIQRTQQEDSAVYLCASSHRGPSYEQYFGPGTRLTVT.

V is TRBV28 and J is TRBJ1-5; perhaps TRBD1 as D (5 bases). Per the germline V gene, CDR1 is MDHEN and CDR2 is SYDVKM. The CDR3 extends over 14 amino acids. Trimming left V 3 bases short and J 9 bases short, with 15 bases between. The DNA for the CDR3 is TGTGCCAGCAGTTTTAGGGGAGATAGAGGGCCCCAGCATTTT. Encoded protein: CASSFRGDRGPQHF.

The chain combines TRBV6-1 with TRBJ2-7; D uncertain. The germline V gene encodes CDR1 MNHNS and CDR2 SASEGT. V was shortened by 9 bases and J by 1 base, with 4 bases between the two germline ends. CDR3 length: 10 amino acids. The CDR3 protein is CARGSYEQYF. CDR3 coding DNA: TGTGCCAGGGGGTCCTACGAGCAGTACTTC.

This clone was recorded only once. V and J are TRBV5-1 and TRBJ2-7, with D unresolved. V dropped 0 bases and J dropped 0 bases, with 10 bases sitting between them. Looked up from germline, CDR1 is SGHRS and CDR2 is YFSETQ. The CDR3 covers 15 residues. CDR3 sequence reads: CASSLDGRSSYEQYF. DNA of the CDR3: TGCGCCAGCAGCTTGGATGGCAGGAGCTCCTACGAGCAGTACTTC.

The chain employs TRBV28 and TRBJ1-3, with D perhaps TRBD1 (5 bases). There are 16 residues in the CDR3. Between the trimmed V and J ends, which lost 7 bases and 0 bases, there was a span of 16 bases. Germline V gene data show CDR1 as MDHEN and CDR2 as SYDVKM. The CDR3 DNA sequence: TGTGCCAGCACCCTCATCCCGGGGGTCTCTGGAAACACCATATATTTT. Its translation: CASTLIPGVSGNTIYF.

This chain joins TRBV30 and TRBJ1-5, with unresolved D. Germline V CDR1 and CDR2: GTSNPN, SVGIG (reference sequence). There are 12 residues in the CDR3. V dropped 8 bases and J dropped 3 bases, with 11 bases sitting between them. The CDR3 DNA follows: TGTGCCGGAGAGGTCGACAATCAGCCCCAGCATTTT. Translated: CAGEVDNQPQHF.

This chain connects TRBV27 to TRBJ2-1, with 7 positions matching TRBD1. The CDR3 runs to 16 residues. From germline, CDR1 is MNHEY and CDR2 SMNVEV (reference sequence). With 2 bases clipped from V and 3 bases from J, the junction kept 7 bases outside the gene matches. This CDR3 is CASSLTAGGIYNEQFF. The CDR3 region has the DNA TGTGCCAGCAGTTTAACGGCAGGGGGAATCTACAATGAGCAGTTCTTC.

CDR3 amino acids: CASSLPPHYYEQYF. CDR3 DNA sequence: TGTGCCAGCAGCTTGCCTCCACACTACTACGAGCAGTACTTC. V gene TRBV5-6 combines with J gene TRBJ2-7; D ambiguous. With 1 base removed from V and 3 bases from J, the gap between germline ends came to 11 bases. Germline V lookup: CDR1 SGHDT, CDR2 YYEEEE. This CDR3 is built from 14 residues.

The chain carries TRBV30 and TRBJ1-2; 10 nucleotides agree with TRBD1. The germline V gene has CDR1 GTSNPN and CDR2 SVGIG (reference sequence). J gave up 5 bases and V 4 bases, and 10 bases lay outside the gene matches. There are 15 residues in the CDR3. The CDR3: CAWIDRGPRAYGYTF. For the CDR3, the DNA is TGTGCCTGGATCGACAGGGGGCCCCGAGCTTATGGCTACACCTTC.

This chain joins TRBV5-1 and TRBJ2-7, with D tentatively TRBD1 (8 bases). Germline CDR1 and CDR2: SGHRS and YFSETQ. CDR3 length: 16 residues. The ends were cut back, 3 bases at V and 3 bases at J, with 19 bases in the middle. The CDR3 region is CASSSAQGGIGYEQYF. Here the CDR3 DNA reads TGCGCCAGCAGCTCAGCACAGGGGGGGATAGGCTACGAGCAGTACTTC.

V gene TRBV7-2 combines with J gene TRBJ2-3; D gene uncertain. Deletions cut 4 bases from V and 2 bases from J, with 19 bases between. The germline V gene encodes CDR1 SGHTA and CDR2 FQGNSA. The CDR3 is 17 amino acids. CDR3 amino acids: CASSSRATSIFTDTQYF. The CDR3 DNA reads as TGTGCCAGCAGCTCCCGGGCCACGTCTATTTTCACAGATACGCAGTATTTT.

The V call is TRBV6-5, the J call TRBJ2-7, with a tentative D call TRBD1 (6 bases). The CDR3 has 15 amino acids. V was pared by 4 bases and J by 3 bases, with 16 bases between. The germline V gene has CDR1 MNHEY and CDR2 SVGAGI. The CDR3 DNA sequence: TGTGCCAGCAGTTTTTCGCCGGACAGCTTCTACGAGCAGTACTTC. Amino acids: CASSFSPDSFYEQYF.

Points on this clone: The same CDR3 can be traced to other DNA sequences in this sample. The chain joins TRBV6-5 to TRBJ2-7, with D possibly called TRBD1 or TRBD2 (5 bases each). The CDR3 contains 14 residues. V was pared by 0 bases and J by 4 bases, with 10 bases between. Germline V gene data show CDR1 as MNHEY and CDR2 as SVGAGI. The CDR3, as DNA: TGTGCCAGCAGTTACTCGGGGACGCATTACGAGCAGTACTTC. Translating gives CASSYSGTHYEQYF.

V usage is TRBV7-9 and J usage is TRBJ2-1; 8 nucleotides align to TRBD2. This CDR3 has 16 amino acids. Losses at the gene ends were 5 bases for V and 0 bases for J; bases not matched to a gene: 6. From germline, CDR1 is SEHNR and CDR2 FQNEAQ (reference sequence). The CDR3 nucleotides read TGTGCCAGCAGCGGACTGACTAGCGCCTCCTACAATGAGCAGTTCTTC. Its protein product is CASSGLTSASYNEQFF. The variable domain in full, completed from reference TRBV7-9 and TRBJ2-1, reads DTGVSQNPRHKITKRGQNVTFRCDPISEHNRLYWYRQTLGQGPEFLTYFQNEAQLEKSRLLSDRFSAERPKGSFSTLEIQRTEQGDSAMYLCASSGLTSASYNEQFFGPGTRLTVL.

The genes are TRBV11-2 and TRBJ2-1; possibly TRBD2 for D (6 bases). Trimming took off 1 base at V and 3 bases at J, with 13 bases between the two ends. CDR3 length: 16 residues. CDR1 SGHAT and CDR2 FQNNGV come from the germline V gene. CDR3 nucleotides: TGTGCCAGCAGCTTAGGCGGGGACTTAGACTACAATGAGCAGTTCTTC. This encodes CASSLGGDLDYNEQFF.

This sequence joins TRBV5-6 and TRBJ2-7; D gene unclear. The CDR3 has 13 residues. Trimming stripped 4 bases from V and 6 bases from J, with 14 bases between. Germline CDR1 SGHDT, CDR2 YYEEEE. In nucleotides, the CDR3 is TGTGCCAGCAGCCCCCCGGTGGGTTCCGAGCAGTACTTC. Translation: CASSPPVGSEQYF. Together with reference TRBV5-6 and TRBJ2-7, the CDR3 gives the full variable domain: DAGVTQSPTHLIKTRGQQVTLRCSPKSGHDTVSWYQQALGQGPQFIFQYYEEEERQRGNFPDRFSGHQFPNYSSELNVNALLLGDSALYLCASSPPVGSEQYFGPGTRLTVT.

CDR3 loop: CASSFSFWGGQYNEQFF. The CDR3 DNA is TGTGCCAGCAGCTTCTCCTTCTGGGGGGGGCAATACAATGAGCAGTTCTTC. This chain joins TRBV7-8 and TRBJ2-1; D possibly corresponds to TRBD2 (7 bases). The CDR3 extends over 17 amino acids. V lost 3 bases, J lost 4 bases, and 19 bases lay in between. Germline V lookup: CDR1 SGHVS, CDR2 FQNEAQ.

The chain employs TRBV7-2 and TRBJ1-1; the match to TRBD1 covers 8 bases. CDR3 length: 17 amino acids. V lost 5 bases to trimming and J lost 5 bases; unmatched junction nucleotides: 16. Germline CDR1 and CDR2: SGHTA and FQGNSA. The CDR3 reads CASSVGWTGILRTEAFF. The CDR3 coding sequence is TGTGCCAGCAGCGTGGGGTGGACAGGGATTCTGAGGACTGAAGCTTTCTTT.

V is TRBV11-2 and J is TRBJ2-3; the D is unclear. The CDR3 runs to 17 residues. The V and J ends lost 0 bases and 3 bases respectively, with 16 bases between them. Germline V gene sequence: CDR1 SGHAT, CDR2 FQNNGV. The CDR3 DNA reads TGTGCCAGCAGCTTAGAGGCGTGGACGTACCGTACAGATACGCAGTATTTT. It is translated as CASSLEAWTYRTDTQYF.

This clone has just one count. The chain recombines TRBV5-1 with TRBJ1-1; D is uncertain. The CDR3 is made up of 13 amino acids. Germline values: CDR1 SGHRS, CDR2 YFSETQ. The V and J ends lost 0 bases and 7 bases respectively, with 10 bases between them. CDR3 sequence: CASSLDTPGEAFF. The CDR3 region has the DNA TGCGCCAGCAGCTTGGATACCCCGGGTGAAGCTTTCTTT. Drawing the rest from reference TRBV5-1 and TRBJ1-1, the complete variable domain is KAGVTQTPRYLIKTRGQQVTLSCSPISGHRSVSWYQQTPGQGLQFLFEYFSETQRNKGNFPGRFSGRQFSNSRSEMNVSTLELGDSALYLCASSLDTPGEAFFGQGTRLTVV.

The V call is TRBV27, the J call TRBJ1-1; D unresolved. The V gene lost 7 bases and the J gene lost 5 bases, with 14 bases spanning the gap. This CDR3 is built from 13 residues. Germline V gene data show CDR1 as MNHEY and CDR2 as SMNVEV (reference sequence). The CDR3 loop reads CASTNLIGTEAFF. CDR3 sequence (DNA): TGTGCCAGCACGAACTTGATTGGGACTGAAGCTTTCTTT.

The chain couples TRBV27 to TRBJ1-2; 8 positions match TRBD1. This CDR3 contains 14 residues. J lost 4 bases, V lost 2 bases, and 3 bases had no gene match. Germline loops: CDR1 MNHEY, CDR2 SMNVEV (reference sequence). CDR3 DNA: TGTGCCAGCAGTTTACTCGACAGGGGCTATGGCTACACCTTC. This gives the protein CASSLLDRGYGYTF.

CDR3 nucleotide sequence: TGTGCCAGCAGCTTCGGGGGGCAGGAAGAGACCCAGTACTTC. It encodes CASSFGGQEETQYF. The chain has TRBV7-3 and TRBJ2-5; TRBD2 might be the D (7 bases). CDR3 length: 14 residues. Germline V lookup: CDR1 SGHTA, CDR2 FQGTGA. Trimming left V 3 bases short and J 3 bases short, with 11 bases between.

This clone appeared once. The chain employs TRBV7-2 and TRBJ2-3; TRBD2 agrees at 8 bases. CDR1 is SGHTA and CDR2 is FQGNSA in the germline V gene. The trim removed 7 bases at V and 2 bases at J, leaving 14 bases unmatched. The CDR3 totals 17 residues. The CDR3, as DNA: TGTGCCAGCACCCCGGGGGCGGGAGGCACATACACAGATACGCAGTATTTT. Its translation is CASTPGAGGTYTDTQYF.

V is TRBV15 and J is TRBJ1-1; D gene ambiguous. Germline V gives CDR1 LNHNV, CDR2 YYDKDF (reference sequence). The CDR3 runs 15 residues. Trimming stripped 1 base from V and 1 base from J, with 10 bases between. The CDR3 sequence is CATSRGFTGNTEAFF. CDR3 sequence (DNA): TGTGCCACCAGCAGAGGCTTCACGGGGAACACTGAAGCTTTCTTT.

The rearrangement links TRBV12-5 to TRBJ2-2; 10 bases fit TRBD2. The germline V gene encodes CDR1 LGHNT and CDR2 FRNRAP. There are 18 residues in the CDR3. Trimming removed 2 bases from V and 1 base from J; junction bases left unmatched: 7. CDR3 residues: CASGLPALAGMNTGELFF. The DNA of the CDR3 is TGTGCTAGTGGTTTGCCCGCACTAGCGGGAATGAACACCGGGGAGCTGTTTTTT.

This clone has just one count. The chain joins TRBV7-9 to TRBJ2-7; D is perhaps TRBD1 (5 bases). Germline V lookup: CDR1 SEHNR, CDR2 FQNEAQ (reference sequence). The CDR3 is made up of 14 amino acids. With 5 bases removed from V and 4 bases from J, the gap between germline ends came to 15 bases. The CDR3 protein is CASSPDAKGYEQYF. The CDR3, as DNA: TGTGCCAGCAGCCCAGACGCAAAGGGGTACGAGCAGTACTTC.

The chain joins TRBV5-6 to TRBJ1-2; D remains ambiguous. CDR3 length: 12 amino acids. V was pared by 4 bases and J by 3 bases, with 7 bases between. Germline loops: CDR1 SGHDT, CDR2 YYEEEE. CDR3 amino acids: CASSAMDYGYTF. The CDR3 DNA sequence: TGTGCCAGCAGCGCTATGGACTATGGCTACACCTTC.